One and the same sample provided the 11 T cell receptor beta chains below, sequenced in a study of blood T cell repertoires in COVID-19. Assay: immunoSEQ multiplex PCR; the TCRdb copy retains only in-frame clones and omits some. Of 35,000 to 40,000 clones in the sample, 80% to 90% are singletons; the top ten hold approximately 13%. The sequencing input was peripheral blood. These receptors all stem from a human donor in a cohort sampled during active COVID-19.

This chain links TRBV15 with TRBJ1-5; 10 nucleotides match TRBD1. Germline lookup yields CDR1 LNHNV and CDR2 YYDKDF (reference sequence). This CDR3 contains 15 residues. V lost 1 base and J lost 4; bases outside the gene matches: 1. Here the CDR3 DNA reads TGTGCCACCAGCAGAGCGGACAGGGGGAATCAGCCCCAGCATTTT. Translating gives CATSRADRGNQPQHF.

CDR3 bases: TGTGCCAGCAGGAATTCGTCAGGAATCGTGAGTGAGCAGTACTTC. Encoded protein: CASRNSSGIVSEQYF. The chain carries TRBV6-4 and TRBJ2-7; the D is unclear. The germline V gene encodes CDR1 MRHNA and CDR2 SNTAGT. The CDR3 extends over 15 amino acids. The V and J ends lost 6 bases and 7 bases respectively, with 22 bases between them.

In its sample, this clone was seen once. CDR3 sequence reads: CASSPPAAGGSNEQFF. In DNA, the CDR3 is TGTGCCAGCTCACCACCGGCAGCGGGGGGCAGCAATGAGCAGTTCTTC. The V call is TRBV18, the J call TRBJ2-1; TRBD2 agrees at 9 bases. CDR1 is KGHSH, CDR2 LQKENI, per germline. The J segment lost 6 bases and the V segment lost 0 bases, leaving 6 bases of the junction unmatched. This CDR3 is built from 16 residues.

The CDR3 bases are TGTGCCAGCAGTGTGGGGACAGGGGGAGCTTTCTTT. It is translated as CASSVGTGGAFF. The chain links TRBV2 to TRBJ1-1; 11 bases are a match to TRBD1. V was clipped by 4 bases and J by 10 bases; unmatched bases: 2. CDR1 and CDR2 (germline): SNHLY, FYNNEI. The CDR3 extends over 12 amino acids.

The J gene is TRBJ1-2, the V gene TRBV18; 9 nucleotides align to TRBD1. Germline CDR1 reads KGHSH; CDR2 reads LQKENI. V lost 2 bases to trimming and J lost 8 bases; unmatched junction nucleotides: 6. The CDR3 spans 14 residues. CDR3 region: CASSPGTGGEGYTF. In nucleotides, the CDR3 is TGTGCCAGCTCACCAGGAACAGGGGGCGAAGGCTACACCTTC.

The chain is built from TRBV20-1 and TRBJ1-3; 7 bases map to TRBD1. V shed 3 bases, J shed 3 bases, and the junction held 5 bases outside the gene matches. This CDR3 comprises 14 residues. Germline-derived CDR1 and CDR2 are DFQATT and SNEGSKA (reference sequence). CDR3 protein: CSASEGGGGNTIYF. In DNA form, the CDR3 reads TGCAGTGCTAGTGAAGGGGGCGGTGGAAACACCATATATTTT.

The chain has TRBV2 and TRBJ2-5; D is perhaps TRBD1 (6 bases). This CDR3 contains 13 residues. Between the trimmed V and J ends, which lost 4 bases and 5 bases, there was a span of 11 bases. In germline, CDR1 is SNHLY, CDR2 FYNNEI. In DNA form, the CDR3 reads TGTGCCAGCAGTGTTTACAGGGCCGAGACCCAGTACTTC. Translated: CASSVYRAETQYF. Full variable domain (remainder filled in from reference TRBV2 and TRBJ2-5): EPEVTQTPSHQVTQMGQEVILRCVPISNHLYFYWYRQILGQKVEFLVSFYNNEISEKSEIFDDQFSVERPDGSNFTLKIRSTKLEDSAMYFCASSVYRAETQYFGPGTRLLVL.

This chain uses TRBV6-5 with TRBJ2-7, with 13 bases matching TRBD2. This CDR3 has 14 residues. The germline V gene encodes CDR1 MNHEY and CDR2 SVGAGI. V lost 6 bases to trimming and J lost 6 bases; unmatched junction nucleotides: 5. The CDR3 DNA sequence: TGTGCCAGCAGCGGACTAGCGGGGGTGGGCGAGCAGTACTTC. It codes for CASSGLAGVGEQYF.

The rearrangement uses TRBV6-2 or TRBV6-3 and TRBJ1-2, with TRBD1 identical over 8 bases. This CDR3 region has 15 residues. Unmatched junction bases numbered 7, after V lost 5 bases and J lost 2 bases. The germline gives CDR1 MNHEY, CDR2 SVGEGT. CDR3 residues: CASSSTGGRNYGYTF. The CDR3 DNA reads TGTGCCAGCAGTAGTACAGGGGGTCGGAACTATGGCTACACCTTC.

This clone was observed once. The chain combines TRBV19 with TRBJ1-6, with 9 bases fitting TRBD1. V was pared by 6 bases and J by 7 bases, with 10 bases of the junction left unmatched. The length of the CDR3 is 16 residues. The germline V gene has CDR1 LNHDA and CDR2 SQIVND (reference sequence). The CDR3 sequence: CASRTGGNRRNSPLHF. The CDR3 nucleotides are TGTGCCAGTAGGACAGGGGGTAACAGGCGGAATTCACCCCTCCACTTT.

The J gene is TRBJ2-3, the V gene TRBV5-1, with 11 bases aligning to TRBD2. The length of the CDR3 is 16 residues. The trim removed 4 bases at V and 3 bases at J, leaving 7 bases unmatched. The germline CDR1 and CDR2 sequences are SGHRS and YFSETQ. CDR3 protein: CASSPSSSGGTDTQYF. The CDR3 DNA is TGCGCCAGCAGCCCTTCTTCTAGCGGGGGGACAGATACGCAGTATTTT. The full variable domain, completed using reference TRBV5-1 and TRBJ2-3, is KAGVTQTPRYLIKTRGQQVTLSCSPISGHRSVSWYQQTPGQGLQFLFEYFSETQRNKGNFPGRFSGRQFSNSRSEMNVSTLELGDSALYLCASSPSSSGGTDTQYFGPGTRLTVL.